The clone carrying this T cell receptor (beta chain) was observed a single time. Its specificity is unknown. The repertoire was sequenced with immunoSEQ multiplex PCR; TCRdb's copy has only in-frame clones and lacks some. The table records tens of thousands of clones, around 90% of them present only once. The CDR3 is 13 amino acids. Trimming pared 5 bases from V and 4 bases from J, leaving 11 bases between. Germline V gives CDR1 SEHNR, CDR2 FQNEAQ (reference sequence). The sample comes from a study of OX40 agonist ivuxolimab in advanced cancers. Study-wide points: Blood T cells, both CD4+ and CD8+, expanded clonally by week 6 at 0.1 to 3.0 mg/kg. Fewer expanded clones were found on average in CD4+ than in CD8+ T cells.

The sequence was obtained from an adult with an advanced solid tumor such as melanoma, head and neck, liver or kidney cancer. V gene TRBV7-9 combines with J gene TRBJ1-1; the D is unclear. The sample consisted of CD4+ or CD8+ T cells sorted from blood, taken in a trial of the OX40 agonist ivuxolimab. For the CDR3, the DNA is TGTGCCAGCAGCCCCAGACCTAGCACTGAAGCTTTCTTT. Translated, it gives CASSPRPSTEAFF.